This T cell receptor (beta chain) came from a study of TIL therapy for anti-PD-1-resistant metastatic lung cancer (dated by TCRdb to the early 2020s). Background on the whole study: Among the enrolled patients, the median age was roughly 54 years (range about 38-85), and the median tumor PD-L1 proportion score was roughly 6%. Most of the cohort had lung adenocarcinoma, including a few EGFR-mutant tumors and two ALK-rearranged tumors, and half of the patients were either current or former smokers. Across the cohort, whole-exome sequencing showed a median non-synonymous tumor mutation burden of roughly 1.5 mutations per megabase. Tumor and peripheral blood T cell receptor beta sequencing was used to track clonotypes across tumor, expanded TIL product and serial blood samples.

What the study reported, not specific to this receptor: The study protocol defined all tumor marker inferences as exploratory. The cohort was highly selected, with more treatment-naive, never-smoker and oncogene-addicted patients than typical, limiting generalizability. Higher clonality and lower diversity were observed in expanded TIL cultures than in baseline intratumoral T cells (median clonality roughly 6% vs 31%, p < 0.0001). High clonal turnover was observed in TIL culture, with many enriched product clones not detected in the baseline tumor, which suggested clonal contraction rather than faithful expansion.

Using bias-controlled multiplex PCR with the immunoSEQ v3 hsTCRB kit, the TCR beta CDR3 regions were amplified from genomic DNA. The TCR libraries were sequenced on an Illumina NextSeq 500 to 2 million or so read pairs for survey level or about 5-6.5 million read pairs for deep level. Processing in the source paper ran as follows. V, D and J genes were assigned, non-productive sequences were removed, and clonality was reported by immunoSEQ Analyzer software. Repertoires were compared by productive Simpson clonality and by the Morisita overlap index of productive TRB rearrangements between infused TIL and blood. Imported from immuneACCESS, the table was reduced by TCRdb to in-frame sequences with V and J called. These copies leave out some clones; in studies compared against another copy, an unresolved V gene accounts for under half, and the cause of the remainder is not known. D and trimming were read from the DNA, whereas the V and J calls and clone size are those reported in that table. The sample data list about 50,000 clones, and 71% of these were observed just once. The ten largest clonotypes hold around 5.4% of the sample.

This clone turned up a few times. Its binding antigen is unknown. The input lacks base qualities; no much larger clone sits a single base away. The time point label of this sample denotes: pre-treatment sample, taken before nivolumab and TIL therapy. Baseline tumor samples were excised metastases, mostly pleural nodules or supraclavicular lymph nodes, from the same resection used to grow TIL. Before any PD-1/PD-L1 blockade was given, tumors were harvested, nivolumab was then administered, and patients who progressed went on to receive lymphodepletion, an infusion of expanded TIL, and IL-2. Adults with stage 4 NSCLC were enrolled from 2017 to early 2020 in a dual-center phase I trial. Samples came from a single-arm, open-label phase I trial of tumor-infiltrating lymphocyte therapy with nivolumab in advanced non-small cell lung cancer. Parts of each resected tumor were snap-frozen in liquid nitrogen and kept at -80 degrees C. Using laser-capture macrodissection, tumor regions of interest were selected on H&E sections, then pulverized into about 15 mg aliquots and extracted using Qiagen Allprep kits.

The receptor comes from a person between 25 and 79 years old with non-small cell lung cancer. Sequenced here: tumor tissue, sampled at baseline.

Here is the DNA: TGTGCCAGCAGCAGGGGGCGCGGGCAGCCCCAGCATTTT. It specifies CASSRGRGQPQHF. The V and J genes are TRBV6-1 and TRBJ1-5, with 8 junctional bases fitting TRBD1. CDR1 MNHNS and CDR2 SASEGT are derived from the germline V gene. Unmatched junction bases come to 5, with V trimmed by 6 bases and J by 7 bases. Spanning cysteine to phenylalanine, the CDR3 consists of 13 amino acids. Only the CDR3 region is kept as DNA, spanning 39 bases read in frame from base 1.